A selection of T cell receptor beta chains follows, all from one sample in a study of identifying expanded T cells in peripheral blood. Sequenced by immunoSEQ multiplex PCR; TCRdb stores in-frame clones only, minus some. The table has around 120,000 clones, around 84% seen once. Sequenced: blood. The source of these receptors is a person aged 18-69 years in good health. Both conserved end residues are part of each CDR3. A D gene is named only where the DNA matches it firmly. Rows may omit the clone size; those that give it use once, few, many or a size class.

clone size | J gene | V gene | D gene | CDR3 DNA | CDR3 protein
- | TRBJ1-2 | TRBV28 | - | TGTGCCAGCAGTACGGCCGGACTCCGTGGCTACACCTTC | CASSTAGLRGYTF
- | TRBJ1-2 | TRBV19 | - | TGTGCCAGTAGTATCGATTCTCTAGCTAACTATGGCTACACCTTC | CASSIDSLANYGYTF
once | TRBJ2-1 | TRBV27 | TRBD2 | TGTGCCAGCTCAACCCCACTAGCGGGGGCCCGAGGGGAGCAGTTCTTC | CASSTPLAGARGEQFF
- | TRBJ1-2 | TRBV19 | TRBD1 | TGTGCCAGTAGTATAGGCCGTGACAGGGGGCCGAACTATGGCTACACCTTC | CASSIGRDRGPNYGYTF
- | TRBJ1-1 | TRBV18 | - | TGTGCCAGCTCACCGACCAGGATTCTACGATCAAACACTGAAGCTTTCTTT | CASSPTRILRSNTEAFF
- | TRBJ1-2 | TRBV29-1 | TRBD1 | TGCAGCGTAATAGACAGGGGGCAGGACTATGGCTACACCTTC | CSVIDRGQDYGYTF
- | TRBJ1-2 | TRBV18 | - | TGTGCCAGCTCACCGGAGGTCAGGACAAACTATGGCTACACCTTC | CASSPEVRTNYGYTF
- | TRBJ2-5 | TRBV9 | - | TGTGCCAGCAGCGTAGGCGGATCTCAAGAGACCCAGTACTTC | CASSVGGSQETQYF
- | TRBJ2-2 | TRBV7-9 | - | TGTGCCAGCGTCCCAGGTTCCCGAGGCGGGGAGCTGTTTTTT | CASVPGSRGGELFF
- | TRBJ2-7 | TRBV5-8 | - | TGTGCCAGCAGCCTGGGACACGGGCAGTACTTC | CASSLGHGQYF
once | TRBJ1-4 | TRBV2 | - | TGTGCCAGCAGTAACTCGCGGGGGGCGCGTTTTTTT | CASSNSRGARFF
- | TRBJ2-7 | TRBV5-4 | - | TGTGCCAGCAGGGCCGGGACTGGCACAAGCTCCTACGAGCAGTACTTC | CASRAGTGTSSYEQYF
- | TRBJ1-6 | TRBV2 | - | TGTGCCAGCGGGGCGGATTCACCCCTCCACTTT | CASGADSPLHF
- | TRBJ1-1 | TRBV2 | - | TGTGCCAGCAGCCAACGCCGGGACACTGAAGCTTTCTTT | CASSQRRDTEAFF
- | TRBJ2-2 | TRBV19 | - | TGTGCCAGTAGTATATCGACGCGAGTGGAGCTGTTTTTT | CASSISTRVELFF
- | TRBJ2-7 | TRBV6-6 | - | TGTGCCAGCAGTTACCCGGAGACCCCATACGAGCAGTACTTC | CASSYPETPYEQYF
once | TRBJ2-2 | TRBV7-3 | - | TGTGCCAGCAGCTTGGTGGGACAAACGAACACCGGGGAGCTGTTTTTT | CASSLVGQTNTGELFF